This entry lists 8 T cell receptor beta chains sequenced from one sample in a study of chemoradiotherapy in HPV16-positive cancers. TCRdb keeps only in-frame clones here, not all; method: immunoSEQ multiplex PCR. The sample yields roughly 6,000 clones, roughly three quarters seen once. The material sequenced was tumor tissue, taken from a patient who underwent chemoradiotherapy. The receptors here all came from a human donor with HPV-associated anogenital cancer.

This rearrangement joins TRBV2 to TRBJ2-1; TRBD1 aligns across 7 bases. V trimming: 6 bases; J trimming: 0 bases; junction bases outside the gene matches: 8. The germline V gene has CDR1 SNHLY and CDR2 FYNNEI. The CDR3 contains 16 residues. This chain's CDR3 is CASRETGTDSYNEQFF. CDR3 nucleotide sequence: TGTGCCAGCAGAGAAACCGGGACAGACTCCTACAATGAGCAGTTCTTC.

Only a few counts were recorded for this clone. The chain has TRBV10-3 and TRBJ2-5, with D tentatively TRBD1 or TRBD2 (5 bases each). Germline CDR1 and CDR2: ENHRY and SYGVKD. V was pared by 5 bases and J by 5 bases, with 18 bases between. The CDR3 totals 15 residues. The DNA for the CDR3 is TGTGCCATCAGTTCGGAGGCAGGGTACGGGGAGACCCAGTACTTC. Protein: CAISSEAGYGETQYF.

The chain is built from TRBV6-6 and TRBJ1-1; D uncertain. Germline V CDR1 and CDR2: MNHNY, SVGAGI (reference sequence). The CDR3 consists of 15 residues. V gave up 8 bases and J gave up 4 bases, with 20 bases separating them. CDR3 sequence reads: CASRRNRAVGTEAFF. CDR3 nucleotide sequence: TGTGCCAGCCGGAGGAATCGAGCGGTGGGCACTGAAGCTTTCTTT.

This chain uses TRBV19 with TRBJ2-5, with 10 nucleotides matching TRBD1. With 3 bases clipped from V and 5 bases from J, the junction kept 3 bases outside the gene matches. CDR1 is LNHDA and CDR2 is SQIVND in the germline V gene (reference sequence). The length of the CDR3 is 14 residues. CDR3 loop: CASSIGQGVETQYF. The CDR3 region has the DNA TGTGCCAGTAGTATCGGACAGGGGGTTGAGACCCAGTACTTC.

The gene calls are TRBV6-1 and TRBJ1-1, with TRBD1 identical over 9 bases. The length of the CDR3 is 14 residues. CDR1 is MNHNS, CDR2 SASEGT, per germline. Unmatched junction bases numbered 2, after V lost 5 bases and J lost 1 base. The CDR3 is CASSPTGGNTEAFF. The CDR3 DNA follows: TGTGCCAGCAGTCCGACAGGGGGGAACACTGAAGCTTTCTTT.

Written as DNA, the CDR3 is TGTGCCAGCAGCCCGCAGGGTACCGAGCAGTACTTC. Translating it yields CASSPQGTEQYF. The chain uses TRBV13 and TRBJ2-7; perhaps TRBD1 as D (5 bases). V dropped 5 bases and J dropped 6 bases, with 11 bases sitting between them. Germline V gene lookup returns CDR1 PRHDT and CDR2 FYEKMQ (reference sequence). The CDR3 is 12 amino acids.

The table lists this clone with a few counts. This rearrangement joins TRBV20-1 to TRBJ2-1; the D is unclear. CDR3 length: 11 amino acids. From germline, CDR1 is DFQATT and CDR2 SNEGSKA (reference sequence). The ends were cut back, 2 bases at V and 7 bases at J, with 6 bases in the middle. In DNA, the CDR3 is TGCAGTGCTAGACAATATAATGAGCAGTTCTTC. Translating it yields CSARQYNEQFF.

The chain uses TRBV19 and TRBJ1-1; unclear D gene. V gave up 6 bases and J gave up 2 bases, with 10 bases separating them. The CDR3 has 13 amino acids. In germline, CDR1 is LNHDA, CDR2 SQIVND (reference sequence). As DNA, the CDR3 is TGTGCCAGTAGAGGAGAAACTAACACTGAAGCTTTCTTT. The encoded protein is CASRGETNTEAFF. Full variable domain (outside the CDR3, taken from reference TRBV19 and TRBJ1-1): DGGITQSPKYLFRKEGQNVTLSCEQNLNHDAMYWYRQDPGQGLRLIYYSQIVNDFQKGDIAEGYSVSREKKESFPLTVTSAQKNPTAFYLCASRGETNTEAFFGQGTRLTVV.